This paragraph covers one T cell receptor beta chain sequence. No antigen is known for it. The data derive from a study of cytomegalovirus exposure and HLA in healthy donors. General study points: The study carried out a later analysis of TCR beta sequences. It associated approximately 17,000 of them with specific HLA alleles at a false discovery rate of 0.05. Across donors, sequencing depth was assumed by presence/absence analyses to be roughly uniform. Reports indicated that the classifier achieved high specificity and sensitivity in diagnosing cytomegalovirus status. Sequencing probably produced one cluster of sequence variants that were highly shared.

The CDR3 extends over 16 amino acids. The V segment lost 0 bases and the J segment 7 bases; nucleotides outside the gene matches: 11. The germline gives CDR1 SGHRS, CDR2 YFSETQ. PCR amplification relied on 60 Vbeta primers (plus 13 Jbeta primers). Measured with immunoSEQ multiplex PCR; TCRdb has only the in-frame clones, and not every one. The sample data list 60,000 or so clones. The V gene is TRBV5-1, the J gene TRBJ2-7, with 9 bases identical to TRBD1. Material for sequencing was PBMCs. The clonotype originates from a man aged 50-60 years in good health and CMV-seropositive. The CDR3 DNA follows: TGCGCCAGCAGCTTGGCCTCCGGGACAGGGTCTTGGGAGCAGTACTTC. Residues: CASSLASGTGSWEQYF.